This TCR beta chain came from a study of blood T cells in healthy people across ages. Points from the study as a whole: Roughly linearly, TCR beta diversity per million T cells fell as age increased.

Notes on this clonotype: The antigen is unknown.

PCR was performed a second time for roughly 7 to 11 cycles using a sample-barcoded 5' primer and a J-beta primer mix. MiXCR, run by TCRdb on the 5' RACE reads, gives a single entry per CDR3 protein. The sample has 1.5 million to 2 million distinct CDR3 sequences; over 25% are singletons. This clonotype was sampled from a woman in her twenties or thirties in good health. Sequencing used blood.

The CDR3 DNA sequence: TGTACCAGCAGCTTACTGGCGGGAGGTCCGAAGACCCAGTACTTC. Amino acid sequence: CTSSLLAGGPKTQYF. The genes are TRBV7-2 and TRBJ2-5, with 8 bases aligning to TRBD2. The CDR3 extends over 15 amino acids. CDR1 is SGHTA, CDR2 FQGNSA, per germline. The ends lost 2 bases at V and 6 bases at J; junction bases unmatched: 8.